This T cell receptor beta chain came from a study of shared clonotypes between healthy human individuals. Study observations and caveats: Clonotype sharing among donors was expected to depend on sequencing depth. Naive subsets tended to show greater estimated richness than memory subsets.

Note on this clone: What it binds is not known.

At the deep level, the assay was run. Sequencing used immunoSEQ multiplex PCR; TCRdb keeps in-frame clones, though not all of them. This table holds about 1 million clones, about three quarters found once. CDR3 size: 16 residues. Germline assignment: CDR1 SGHAT and CDR2 FQNNGV. V was pared by 2 bases and J by 4 bases, with 14 bases between. The specimen was memory CD4+ T cells sorted from blood. Subset defined: CD45RA-negative fraction. The V gene is TRBV11-2, the J gene TRBJ2-2, with D maybe TRBD1 (6 bases). This TCR derives from a man aged 18 to 29 in good health. The CDR3 DNA reads as TGTGCCAGCAGCTTAACAGGGTGGTTCGGCACCGGGGAGCTGTTTTTT. Protein: CASSLTGWFGTGELFF.